A single sample is the source of the 19 T cell receptor beta chains below, sequenced in a study of a mutant IDH1 vaccine in newly diagnosed glioma. As for time point: baseline, week 1 (first vaccination visit). Described treatment: pre-vaccination baseline after standard-of-care therapy. Produced via immunoSEQ multiplex PCR; TCRdb's table is partial and in-frame only. The sample yields about 46,000 clones, just over 85% seen once. Sequenced here: PBMCs, sampled from a glioma patient treated with radiotherapy, temozolomide or both. The origin of the receptors is a man aged 35 to 55 with glioma.

The rearrangement links TRBV6-5 to TRBJ1-5; maybe TRBD1 (5 bases). Trimming stripped 2 bases from V and 4 bases from J, with 6 bases between. The CDR3 is 13 amino acids. Germline lookup yields CDR1 MNHEY and CDR2 SVGAGI. The CDR3 bases are TGTGCCAGCAGTTACGACAGAAATCAGCCCCAGCATTTT. This gives the protein CASSYDRNQPQHF.

J is TRBJ1-4 and V is TRBV28; 7 bases match TRBD1. Trimming cost V 7 bases and J 5 bases; bases outside gene matches: 13. In germline, CDR1 is MDHEN, CDR2 SYDVKM. This CDR3 has 16 residues. The CDR3 DNA is TGTGCCAGCACGGATTGGGGCAGGGGGGGGAATGAAAAACTGTTTTTT. Translated: CASTDWGRGGNEKLFF. Based on the CDR3 plus reference TRBV28 and TRBJ1-4, the full variable domain is DVKVTQSSRYLVKRTGEKVFLECVQDMDHENMFWYRQDPGLGLRLIYFSYDVKMKEKGDIPEGYSVSREKKERFSLILESASTNQTSMYLCASTDWGRGGNEKLFFGSGTQLSVL.

The CDR3 nucleotides read TGTGCCAGCACCCTCTTGGGGGACTCTGGGGCCAACGTCCTGACTTTC. Translation: CASTLLGDSGANVLTF. V is TRBV7-9 and J is TRBJ2-6; D is possibly TRBD1 or TRBD2 (5 bases each). V was cut by 7 bases and J by 0 bases, with 13 bases left in between. From germline, CDR1 is SEHNR and CDR2 FQNEAQ (reference sequence). The CDR3 sequence is 16 residues long.

The gene calls are TRBV28 and TRBJ2-7; a possible D gene is TRBD1 (6 bases). The germline CDR1 and CDR2 sequences are MDHEN and SYDVKM. The CDR3 consists of 12 residues. With 7 bases removed from V and 1 base from J, the gap between germline ends came to 8 bases. The CDR3 is CASNTGSYEQYF. The CDR3 DNA is TGTGCCAGCAACACAGGGTCCTACGAGCAGTACTTC.

The gene calls are TRBV19 and TRBJ2-1; 9 nucleotides agree with TRBD2. Germline CDR1 and CDR2: LNHDA and SQIVND (reference sequence). The CDR3 covers 16 residues. With 3 bases clipped from V and 3 bases from J, the junction kept 6 bases outside the gene matches. CDR3 in DNA: TGTGCCAGTAGTATCACCTCAGCGGGGGGCTACAATGAGCAGTTCTTC. Translation gives CASSITSAGGYNEQFF.

The chain is built from TRBV27 and TRBJ2-7; a weak D match, TRBD2 (5 bases). Germline CDR1 is MNHEY and CDR2 is SMNVEV (reference sequence). CDR3 length: 16 amino acids. V was shortened by 2 bases and J by 4 bases, with 18 bases between the two germline ends. In nucleotides, the CDR3 is TGTGCCAGCAGTTTAGGGGTCGGGGATAGAAGATACGAGCAGTACTTC. This sequence encodes CASSLGVGDRRYEQYF.

In nucleotides, the CDR3 is TGTGCCAGTAGTCAAAGGGAAAAACTGTTTTTT. This encodes CASSQREKLFF. This chain connects TRBV19 to TRBJ1-4, with unresolved D. Germline V gives CDR1 LNHDA, CDR2 SQIVND (reference sequence). There are 11 residues in the CDR3. Between the trimmed V and J ends, which lost 5 bases and 8 bases, there was a span of 6 bases.

This sequence joins TRBV6-6 and TRBJ2-7; D is perhaps TRBD1 (6 bases). There are 15 residues in the CDR3. V dropped 2 bases and J dropped 3 bases, with 14 bases sitting between them. CDR1 and CDR2 from the germline V gene are MNHNY and SVGAGI (reference sequence). The CDR3 DNA reads as TGTGCCAGCAGTTACGGGGGCAGGGCAATCTACGAGCAGTACTTC. It specifies CASSYGGRAIYEQYF.

V and J are TRBV5-1 and TRBJ2-7, with 9 bases lining up with TRBD1. V lost 2 bases, J lost 3 bases, and 6 bases stayed unmatched. Per the germline V gene, CDR1 is SGHRS and CDR2 is YFSETQ. The CDR3 covers 15 residues. In nucleotides, the CDR3 is TGCGCCAGCAGCTTCTCCGGGACAGGGAACTACGAGCAGTACTTC. This codes for CASSFSGTGNYEQYF.

The chain couples TRBV5-1 to TRBJ2-5, with 8 bases matching TRBD2. The V and J ends lost 0 bases and 4 bases, in that order; junction bases with no gene match: 5. The CDR3 has 15 amino acids. The germline gives CDR1 SGHRS, CDR2 YFSETQ. CDR3 in DNA: TGCGCCAGCAGCTTGGCCCCGGGGGGGCCAGAGACCCAGTACTTC. Its translation: CASSLAPGGPETQYF.

The rearrangement joins TRBV18 to TRBJ1-1, with a possible D match to TRBD1 (6 bases). V lost 6 bases and J lost 7, with 15 bases in between. Germline loops: CDR1 KGHSH, CDR2 LQKENI. The CDR3 has 13 amino acids. CDR3 sequence (DNA): TGTGCCAGCTCGCCGACAGGTATGGATGAAGCTTTCTTT. This sequence encodes CASSPTGMDEAFF. Using reference TRBV18 and TRBJ1-1 for the parts outside the CDR3, the full variable domain is NAGVMQNPRHLVRRRGQEARLRCSPMKGHSHVYWYRQLPEEGLKFMVYLQKENIIDESGMPKERFSAEFPKEGPSILRIQQVVRGDSAAYFCASSPTGMDEAFFGQGTRLTVV.

This rearrangement joins TRBV7-9 to TRBJ1-3; D might be TRBD1 (5 bases). Germline values: CDR1 SEHNR, CDR2 FQNEAQ (reference sequence). The V gene lost 2 bases and the J gene lost 4 bases, with 12 bases spanning the gap. The CDR3 extends over 15 amino acids. The CDR3 spells CASSLRGADGNTIYF. Written as DNA, the CDR3 is TGTGCCAGCAGCTTACGGGGCGCGGACGGAAACACCATATATTTT. The whole variable domain, filled in from reference TRBV7-9 and TRBJ1-3, reads DTGVSQNPRHKITKRGQNVTFRCDPISEHNRLYWYRQTLGQGPEFLTYFQNEAQLEKSRLLSDRFSAERPKGSFSTLEIQRTEQGDSAMYLCASSLRGADGNTIYFGEGSWLTVV.

V gene TRBV19 combines with J gene TRBJ2-7; the match to TRBD1 covers 11 bases. J gave up 0 bases and V 5 bases, and 6 bases lay outside the gene matches. Germline V gives CDR1 LNHDA, CDR2 SQIVND (reference sequence). The CDR3 runs 16 residues. The CDR3 here is CASSLGTGGSSYEQYF. For the CDR3, the DNA is TGTGCCAGTAGTCTCGGGACAGGGGGGAGCTCCTACGAGCAGTACTTC.

The chain carries TRBV10-3 and TRBJ2-5; 8 bases agree with TRBD1. The germline CDR1 and CDR2 sequences are ENHRY and SYGVKD. The length of the CDR3 is 14 residues. V gave up 0 bases and J gave up 3 bases; unmatched junction bases: 0. In nucleotides, the CDR3 is TGTGCCATCAGTGAGTCGACAGGGGAAGAGACCCAGTACTTC. Amino acid sequence: CAISESTGEETQYF.

The rearrangement uses TRBV7-6 and TRBJ2-1; D gene unclear. V was shortened by 2 bases and J by 0 bases, with 8 bases between the two germline ends. The CDR3 sequence is 15 residues long. Germline V CDR1 and CDR2: SGHVS, FNYEAQ. The CDR3 nucleotides are TGTGCCAGCAGCTTAACTCAGAGCTCCTACAATGAGCAGTTCTTC. Residues: CASSLTQSSYNEQFF.

The rearrangement links TRBV5-1 to TRBJ1-5; D remains ambiguous. Trimming took 4 bases from V and 2 from J, leaving 10 bases between them. The germline CDR1 and CDR2 sequences are SGHRS and YFSETQ. The CDR3 runs to 14 residues. CDR3 coding DNA: TGCGCCAGCAGCCCAGGTTCGGGCAATCAGCCCCAGCATTTT. Protein: CASSPGSGNQPQHF.

This clone was recorded once. CDR3 coding DNA: TGTGCCAGCAGATTCAGAGCCGAAGCTTTCTTT. Translating gives CASRFRAEAFF. The rearrangement links TRBV2 to TRBJ1-1, with D unresolved. The CDR3 has 11 residues. The V gene's germline CDR1 is SNHLY and CDR2 FYNNEI. Trimming stripped 6 bases from V and 8 bases from J, with 10 bases between. The full variable domain, in which reference TRBV2 and TRBJ1-1 provide the parts outside the CDR3, is EPEVTQTPSHQVTQMGQEVILRCVPISNHLYFYWYRQILGQKVEFLVSFYNNEISEKSEIFDDQFSVERPDGSNFTLKIRSTKLEDSAMYFCASRFRAEAFFGQGTRLTVV.

The rearrangement joins TRBV19 to TRBJ1-1; D might be TRBD1 (6 bases). Per the germline V gene, CDR1 is LNHDA and CDR2 is SQIVND (reference sequence). The ends were cut back, 8 bases at V and 4 bases at J, with 20 bases in the middle. This CDR3 comprises 15 residues. CDR3 residues: CASSFTGSRVTEAFF. CDR3 DNA: TGTGCCAGTTCTTTCACAGGGTCCAGGGTCACTGAAGCTTTCTTT. The full variable domain, with the rest looked up from reference TRBV19 and TRBJ1-1, is DGGITQSPKYLFRKEGQNVTLSCEQNLNHDAMYWYRQDPGQGLRLIYYSQIVNDFQKGDIAEGYSVSREKKESFPLTVTSAQKNPTAFYLCASSFTGSRVTEAFFGQGTRLTVV.

The DNA of the CDR3 is TGCAGCGCCGAGCGGGAGGGCCACTTCCCCTACAATGAGCAGTTCTTC. Translation gives CSAEREGHFPYNEQFF. The chain employs TRBV29-1 and TRBJ2-1; 10 bases fit TRBD2. J was trimmed by 2 bases and V by 7 bases; bases with no gene match: 11. Germline lookup yields CDR1 SQVTM and CDR2 ANQGSEA. The CDR3 length is 16 residues.